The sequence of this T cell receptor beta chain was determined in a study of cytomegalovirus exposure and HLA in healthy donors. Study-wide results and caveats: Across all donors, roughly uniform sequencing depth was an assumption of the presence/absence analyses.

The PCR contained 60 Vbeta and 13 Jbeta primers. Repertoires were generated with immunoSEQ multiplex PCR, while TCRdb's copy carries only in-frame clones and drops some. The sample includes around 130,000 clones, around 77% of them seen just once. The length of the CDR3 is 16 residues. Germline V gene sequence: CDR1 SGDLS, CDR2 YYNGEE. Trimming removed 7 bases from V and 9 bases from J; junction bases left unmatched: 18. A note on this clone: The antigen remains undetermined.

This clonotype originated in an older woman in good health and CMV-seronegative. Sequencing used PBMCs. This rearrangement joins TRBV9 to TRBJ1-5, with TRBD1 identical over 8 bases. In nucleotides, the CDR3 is TGTGCCAGCGATTTGGACAGGGAGGACGGTTATCGGCCCCAGCATTTT. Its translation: CASDLDREDGYRPQHF.